The 29 T cell receptor beta chains presented below share a single source sample, sequenced in a study of blood T cells in healthy people across ages. A second PCR, run for about 7 to 12 cycles, used a sample-barcoded 5' primer plus a J-beta primer mix. Each CDR3 protein is one row after TCRdb ran MiXCR on the 5' RACE reads. The sample has 800,000 or so distinct CDR3 sequences, 35% to 50% seen once. The sample was blood. The receptors derive from an elderly man in good health.

Only a few counts were recorded for this clonotype. The chain joins TRBV29-1 to TRBJ1-2; D might be TRBD1 (5 bases). The CDR3 has 12 amino acids. Germline CDR1 is SQVTM and CDR2 is ANQGSEA. V gave up 4 bases and J gave up 6 bases, with 12 bases separating them. The CDR3 region is CSVVSQGDGYTF. The CDR3 nucleotides are TGCAGCGTTGTCTCCCAGGGCGATGGCTACACCTTC.

This clonotype turned up a few times. This chain links TRBV5-1 with TRBJ2-3; D is possibly TRBD1 or TRBD2 (5 bases each). Trimming cost V 0 bases and J 3 bases, with 8 bases left between them. CDR3 length: 14 residues. In germline, CDR1 is SGHRS, CDR2 YFSETQ. Here the CDR3 reads CASSLGQRTDTQYF. DNA of the CDR3: TGCGCCAGCAGCTTGGGACAGCGGACAGATACGCAGTATTTT.

The rearrangement joins TRBV9 to TRBJ2-7; D gene unclear. Germline CDR1 reads SGDLS; CDR2 reads YYNGEE. The CDR3 is made up of 14 amino acids. Trimming stripped 0 bases from V and 7 bases from J, with 14 bases between. The CDR3 loop is CASSVALVLDEQYF. For the CDR3, the DNA is TGTGCCAGCAGCGTAGCTTTGGTTTTGGATGAGCAGTACTTC. Combining the CDR3 with reference TRBV9 and TRBJ2-7 gives the whole variable domain DSGVTQTPKHLITATGQRVTLRCSPRSGDLSVYWYQQSLDQGLQFLIQYYNGEERAKGNILERFSAQQFPDLHSELNLSSLELGDSALYFCASSVALVLDEQYFGPGTRLTVT.

This clonotype was recorded once. The V call is TRBV4-2, the J call TRBJ2-3, with D possibly being TRBD2 (5 bases). Germline V gene data show CDR1 as LGHNA and CDR2 as YNFKEQ. The CDR3 runs 17 residues. Trimming shortened V by 5 bases and J by 0 bases, and 18 bases separated the two germline ends. As DNA, the CDR3 is TGTGCCAGCAGCAAAGGCGGCAGCGGATCTAGCACAGATACGCAGTATTTT. Translated: CASSKGGSGSSTDTQYF.

The rearrangement uses TRBV5-3 and TRBJ2-3, with D unresolved. TRBV5-3 is an ORF, with its function uncertain. The CDR3 runs 17 residues. V lost 4 bases and J lost 6, with 24 bases in between. Here the CDR3 reads CARSRSLGSPAPDTQYF. CDR3 sequence (DNA): TGTGCCAGAAGCAGAAGTCTGGGTTCCCCTGCCCCGGATACGCAGTATTTT.

This clonotype was detected a few times. This rearrangement joins TRBV6-6 to TRBJ2-5; unclear D gene. CDR1 MNHNY and CDR2 SVGAGI come from the germline V gene (reference sequence). The CDR3 covers 14 residues. V lost 2 bases to trimming and J lost 1 base, with 8 bases between them. The CDR3 nucleotides are TGTGCCAGCAGTTACGACCGCAGCCAAGAGACCCAGTACTTC. Its protein is CASSYDRSQETQYF.

This clonotype occurred many times. The V gene is TRBV5-6, the J gene TRBJ1-4, with TRBD1 matching 7 bases. V lost 4 bases, J lost 6 bases, and 6 bases stayed unmatched. This CDR3 contains 14 residues. CDR1 is SGHDT and CDR2 is YYEEEE in the germline V gene. The CDR3 loop reads CASSPTGRHEKLFF. CDR3 DNA sequence: TGTGCCAGCAGCCCGACAGGGCGGCATGAAAAACTGTTTTTT.

The chain combines TRBV12-3 or TRBV12-4 with TRBJ2-4; D is possibly TRBD2 (11 bases). V was trimmed by 6 bases and J by 6 bases, leaving 30 bases between them. This CDR3 has 19 residues. CDR3 amino acids: CASSPRDRGTSGSLNIQYF. In nucleotides, the CDR3 is TGTGCCAGCAGCCCTAGGGACAGGGGAACTAGCGGGAGTTTAAACATTCAGTACTTC.

This clonotype was found many times. The chain joins TRBV29-1 to TRBJ2-3; 10 bases fit TRBD1. The V gene's germline CDR1 is SQVTM and CDR2 ANQGSEA. Losses at the gene ends were 5 bases for V and 2 bases for J; bases not matched to a gene: 7. The CDR3 is made up of 15 amino acids. The CDR3 coding sequence is TGCAGCGTTAAGGTGGGACAGGGGATCACAGATACGCAGTATTTT. This codes for CSVKVGQGITDTQYF.

Note on this clonotype: This may arise from a read error, as a much more abundant clone is one base away. The V call is TRBV20-1, the J call TRBJ2-7; 11 bases are shared with TRBD2. V lost 0 bases and J lost 3; bases outside the gene matches: 10. The CDR3 totals 17 residues. CDR1 is DFQATT and CDR2 is SNEGSKA in the germline V gene (reference sequence). CDR3 bases: TGCAGTGCTAGAGATCTTGTAACTAGCGGGAGCTTCTACGAGCAGTACTTC. It is translated as CSARDLVTSGSFYEQYF.

The J gene is TRBJ1-5, the V gene TRBV29-1; possible D gene TRBD1, 5 bases. The ends were cut back, 7 bases at V and 1 base at J, with 14 bases in the middle. Germline loops: CDR1 SQVTM, CDR2 ANQGSEA. The CDR3 extends over 14 amino acids. CDR3 nucleotides: TGCAGCGCCATCAGCCAGGGAAGCAATCAGCCCCAGCATTTT. Protein sequence: CSAISQGSNQPQHF.

The table lists this clonotype with a few counts. CDR3 sequence: CASSLGEHTQYF. In DNA form, the CDR3 reads TGTGCCAGCAGCTTGGGGGAGCATACGCAGTATTTT. The chain uses TRBV7-2 and TRBJ2-3; D tentatively reads TRBD1 or TRBD2 (5 bases each). The length of the CDR3 is 12 residues. Trimming removed 3 bases from V and 7 bases from J, with 8 bases in between. Germline-derived CDR1 and CDR2 are SGHTA and FQGNSA.

This clonotype was counted once. The chain uses TRBV28 and TRBJ2-1, with D maybe TRBD2 (6 bases). Germline loops: CDR1 MDHEN, CDR2 SYDVKM. V was shortened by 1 base and J by 10 bases, with 8 bases between the two germline ends. The CDR3 contains 12 residues. The CDR3 nucleotides read TGTGCCAGCAGTTTATTGAGCGGGGAGCAGTTCTTC. It codes for CASSLLSGEQFF. The entire variable domain, with the rest obtained from reference TRBV28 and TRBJ2-1, is as follows: DVKVTQSSRYLVKRTGEKVFLECVQDMDHENMFWYRQDPGLGLRLIYFSYDVKMKEKGDIPEGYSVSREKKERFSLILESASTNQTSMYLCASSLLSGEQFFGPGTRLTVL.

This chain links TRBV29-1 with TRBJ2-7; no clear D gene. The ends were cut back, 0 bases at V and 3 bases at J, with 9 bases in the middle. Germline V gives CDR1 SQVTM, CDR2 ANQGSEA. CDR3 size: 13 residues. The CDR3 spells CSVEDRTNYEQYF. CDR3 coding DNA: TGCAGCGTTGAAGATCGGACGAACTACGAGCAGTACTTC.

This clonotype was detected only a few times. The genes are TRBV28 and TRBJ2-7; D not resolved. The V end was cut by 8 bases, the J end by 7 bases, with 15 bases between. This CDR3 has 12 residues. The germline CDR1 and CDR2 sequences are MDHEN and SYDVKM. DNA for the CDR3: TGTGCCAGCCAACCGCCGGGTAGGGAGCAGTACTTC. Its protein product is CASQPPGREQYF. Filled out from reference TRBV28 and TRBJ2-7, the complete variable domain reads DVKVTQSSRYLVKRTGEKVFLECVQDMDHENMFWYRQDPGLGLRLIYFSYDVKMKEKGDIPEGYSVSREKKERFSLILESASTNQTSMYLCASQPPGREQYFGPGTRLTVT.

This clonotype was observed at least ten times. One end of the junction varies from germline; a read error may be responsible. This chain connects TRBV5-1 to TRBJ2-6; D remains ambiguous. CDR3 length equals 15 residues. The germline V gene encodes CDR1 SGHRS and CDR2 YFSETQ. The CDR3 protein is CASSLEGSGANVLTF. The CDR3 nucleotides are TGTGCCAGCAGCTTAGAAGGGTCTGGGGCCAACGTCCTGACTTTC.

The CDR3 sequence: CASSRSSTSANTGELFF. The CDR3 nucleotides are TGTGCCAGCAGCCGCTCCTCGACTAGCGCGAACACCGGGGAGCTGTTTTTT. The V call is TRBV6-6, the J call TRBJ2-2; 8 positions agree with TRBD2. The CDR3 is 17 amino acids. In germline, CDR1 is MNHNY, CDR2 SVGAGI (reference sequence). V gave up 6 bases and J gave up 0 bases; unmatched junction bases: 9.

This clonotype was seen at least ten times. The chain carries TRBV7-2 and TRBJ2-7; 9 bases align to TRBD1. Looked up from germline, CDR1 is SGHTA and CDR2 is FQGNSA. The CDR3 runs to 15 residues. The trim removed 0 bases at V and 4 bases at J, leaving 4 bases unmatched. CDR3 coding DNA: TGTGCCAGCAGCTTAGCAGAGGACAGGGGTTACGAGCAGTACTTC. Its protein is CASSLAEDRGYEQYF.

As concerns this clonotype: A junction boundary mismatches the germline segment, possibly from a read error. The chain couples TRBV7-2 to TRBJ2-4, with D uncertain. The DNA matches TRBJ2-7 better at its end, which makes the J call doubtful. The CDR3 is 14 amino acids. Germline values: CDR1 SGHTA, CDR2 FQGNSA. The CDR3 loop is CASSPKGRTGEQYF. The CDR3 DNA is TGTGCTAGCAGCCCCAAGGGCAGGACGGGCGAGCAGTACTTC.

The chain couples TRBV9 to TRBJ1-2, with 10 bases fitting TRBD1. The CDR3 spans 15 residues. The germline CDR1 and CDR2 sequences are SGDLS and YYNGEE. V shed 3 bases and J 4 bases; nucleotides not matched to a gene: 6. As DNA, the CDR3 is TGTGCCAGCAGCGCGCGCGACAGGGGGCTCTATGGCTACACCTTC. It specifies CASSARDRGLYGYTF.

This clonotype occurred a few times. The chain is built from TRBV5-1 and TRBJ2-6; TRBD1 matches 7 bases. Trimming cost V 2 bases and J 0 bases; bases outside gene matches: 5. CDR1 is SGHRS and CDR2 is YFSETQ in the germline V gene. The CDR3 has 17 amino acids. The CDR3 bases are TGCGCCAGCAGCTTACAGACAGGGATCTCTGGGGCCAACGTCCTGACTTTC. Translating it yields CASSLQTGISGANVLTF.

This clonotype was seen a handful of times. The chain employs TRBV20-1 and TRBJ2-1, with 7 bases matching TRBD2. Trimming removed 6 bases from V and 7 bases from J; junction bases left unmatched: 12. CDR3 size: 14 residues. The germline CDR1 and CDR2 sequences are DFQATT and SNEGSKA (reference sequence). As DNA, the CDR3 is TGCAGTGCCGAGTACGGGACTAAGAGGAATGAGCAGTTCTTC. Its translation: CSAEYGTKRNEQFF.

This clonotype has ten or more counts. A read error may explain this, as a much larger clone is one base away. The chain combines TRBV7-3 with TRBJ2-1; possible D gene TRBD2, 6 bases. The J call may be incorrect, as the DNA end agrees better with TRBJ2-7. The V gene's germline CDR1 is SGHTA and CDR2 FQGTGA. CDR3 length: 14 residues. CDR3 protein: CASSLTGGYNEQYF. The CDR3, as DNA: TGTGCCAGCAGCTTGACTGGGGGGTACAATGAGCAGTACTTC.

This clonotype came up a few times. V and J are TRBV6-4 and TRBJ1-2; no definite D call. The V gene's germline CDR1 is MRHNA and CDR2 SNTAGT. Trimming took off 2 bases at V and 8 bases at J, with 9 bases between the two ends. The CDR3 runs to 12 residues. The CDR3 loop reads CASSDGAYGYTF. CDR3 DNA: TGTGCCAGCAGTGACGGCGCGTACGGCTACACCTTC.

Notes on this clonotype: Just one base apart from a much larger clone, this may be a read error. The chain links TRBV20-1 to TRBJ2-3, with 13 bases lining up with TRBD2. Trimming removed 7 bases from V and 2 bases from J; junction bases left unmatched: 9. The CDR3 totals 16 residues. Germline assignment: CDR1 DFQATT and CDR2 SNEGSKA (reference sequence). CDR3: CSVPGLAGRHTDTQYF. The CDR3 region has the DNA TGCAGTGTTCCGGGACTAGCGGGGCGACACACAGATACGCAGTATTTT.

This clonotype has only a few counts. The chain is built from TRBV5-1 and TRBJ2-1; 7 bases align to TRBD1. The germline gives CDR1 SGHRS, CDR2 YFSETQ. The CDR3 is 20 amino acids. The trim removed 4 bases at V and 0 bases at J, leaving 19 bases unmatched. CDR3 sequence reads: CASSVTFTGSGQTSYNEQFF. CDR3 coding DNA: TGCGCCAGCAGCGTCACTTTTACGGGGTCGGGACAGACCTCCTACAATGAGCAGTTCTTC.

With regard to this clonotype: Sequence at one end of the junction differs from germline and may be a read error. The genes are TRBV27 and TRBJ2-1; 8 positions agree with TRBD2. Germline V gives CDR1 MNHEY, CDR2 SMNVEV (reference sequence). The CDR3 runs to 14 residues. For the CDR3, the DNA is TGTGCCAGCACCCCGGGGGGGCCCTATAATGAGCAGTTCTTC. Protein product: CASTPGGPYNEQFF.

This clonotype was recorded a few times. The rearrangement links TRBV27 to TRBJ2-3; weak D call: TRBD1 (6 bases). CDR1 and CDR2 from the germline V gene are MNHEY and SMNVEV (reference sequence). V shed 3 bases and J shed 0 bases, with 10 bases lying between them. The CDR3 runs 15 residues. The CDR3: CASSFQGPSTDTQYF. The CDR3 coding sequence is TGTGCCAGCAGTTTTCAGGGGCCTAGCACAGATACGCAGTATTTT.

The chain joins TRBV12-3 or TRBV12-4 to TRBJ1-2; a possible D gene is TRBD1 (5 bases). With 4 bases removed from V and 8 bases from J, the gap between germline ends came to 8 bases. The CDR3 covers 11 residues. DNA for the CDR3: TGTGCCAGCAGTTGGGGGGAAGGCTACACCTTC. It specifies CASSWGEGYTF.